Each of the 18 T cell receptor beta chains below was sequenced from the same sample in a study of CD8+CD57+ T cells in acquired aplastic anemia. Profiling of TCR beta VDJ combinations and CDR3 sequences used genomic DNA as template. TCRdb fed the reads into MiXCR, producing one record per CDR3 protein. The table lists hundreds of thousands of distinct CDR3 sequences, about two thirds of them singletons. Sequencing input: sorted CD4+, CD8+, or CD8+CD57+ T cells (not recorded which) from PBMCs. The source is a human donor in good health, serving as a control.

Concerning this clonotype: This may be a read error, as it is one base from a much larger clone. This chain links TRBV20-1 with TRBJ1-1; tentative D call: TRBD1 (6 bases). The CDR3 runs 15 residues. V lost 0 bases and J 10 bases, leaving 21 bases between the germline ends. Per the germline V gene, CDR1 is DFQATT and CDR2 is SNEGSKA (reference sequence). The CDR3 DNA sequence: TGCAGTGCTAGAGATAGCCCCGGACAGAGGGTCGGAGCTTTCTTT. It is translated as CSARDSPGQRVGAFF.

In its sample, this clonotype was seen many times. The rearrangement links TRBV4-1 to TRBJ2-1; D may be TRBD1 (6 bases). V was trimmed by 1 base and J by 8 bases, leaving 9 bases between them. Per germline, CDR1 MGHRA and CDR2 YSYEKL. The CDR3 sequence is 13 residues long. CDR3 sequence (DNA): TGCGCCAGCAGCCAAGTGGACAGCTATGAGCAGTTCTTC. Translation gives CASSQVDSYEQFF.

This chain connects TRBV20-1 to TRBJ2-5; TRBD1 aligns across 8 bases. The V gene's germline CDR1 is DFQATT and CDR2 SNEGSKA (reference sequence). After removal of 7 bases from V and 4 bases from J, the junction contained 5 bases not matched to a gene. The CDR3 spans 12 residues. For the CDR3, the DNA is TGCAGTGGTCGGACAGGGCGAGAGACCCAGTACTTC. This translates into CSGRTGRETQYF.

The V call is TRBV12-3 or TRBV12-4, the J call TRBJ2-3; tentatively, D is TRBD1 (5 bases). The V and J ends lost 4 bases and 3 bases respectively, with 8 bases between them. This CDR3 has 13 amino acids. The CDR3: CASSSYRTDTQYF. The CDR3 DNA sequence: TGTGCCAGCAGTTCATACAGGACAGATACGCAGTATTTT.

This clonotype appeared once. V gene TRBV11-2 combines with J gene TRBJ1-5; the D is unclear. Germline CDR1 and CDR2: SGHAT and FQNNGV. V lost 7 bases and J 14 bases, leaving 21 bases between the germline ends. The CDR3 contains 13 residues. The CDR3 loop is CASTSKGNPSEHF. The CDR3, as DNA: TGTGCCAGCACATCAAAGGGCAATCCCTCCGAGCATTTT.

This clonotype was found many times. The V gene is TRBV7-2, the J gene TRBJ2-3; D is unresolved. The V gene lost 5 bases and the J gene lost 0 bases, with 9 bases spanning the gap. The germline V gene encodes CDR1 SGHTA and CDR2 FQGNSA. CDR3 length: 14 amino acids. CDR3 sequence (DNA): TGTGCCAGCAGCCCCGCCCGGAGCACAGATACGCAGTATTTT. It specifies CASSPARSTDTQYF.

The V call is TRBV4-3, the J call TRBJ1-1; 8 bases align to TRBD1. From germline, CDR1 is LGHNA and CDR2 YSLEER. CDR3 length equals 11 residues. Losses at the gene ends were 5 bases for V and 9 bases for J; bases not matched to a gene: 2. In nucleotides, the CDR3 is TGCGCCAGCAGCGGACAGGGAAAAGCTTTCTTT. Residues: CASSGQGKAFF.

CDR3 in amino acids: CAIRGGITDTQYF. CDR3 in DNA: TGTGCCATCAGGGGGGGGATCACAGATACGCAGTATTTT. The chain has TRBV10-3 and TRBJ2-3, with 7 bases matching TRBD2. The CDR3 spans 13 residues. Germline trimming cut 6 bases from V and 2 bases from J; bases unmatched to any gene: 2. Germline loops: CDR1 ENHRY, CDR2 SYGVKD.

This clonotype was picked up many times. The rearrangement joins TRBV19 to TRBJ2-3; 13 bases line up with TRBD2. The J segment lost 0 bases and the V segment lost 3 bases, leaving 3 bases of the junction unmatched. Per germline, CDR1 LNHDA and CDR2 SQIVND (reference sequence). The CDR3 is 17 residues long. The CDR3 nucleotides are TGTGCCAGTAGTATTGGGACTAGCGGGGCTAGCACAGATACGCAGTATTTT. Protein sequence: CASSIGTSGASTDTQYF.

The chain uses TRBV7-4 and TRBJ2-5, with D perhaps being TRBD1 or TRBD2 (5 bases each). The last part of the DNA fits TRBJ2-7 better; the J call may be wrong. Germline CDR1 and CDR2: SGHVT and SQSDAQ. The CDR3 extends over 15 amino acids. The CDR3 protein is CASSSHGAPDDEQYF. The CDR3 nucleotides read TGTGCCAGCAGCTCCCACGGGGCACCGGACGACGAGCAGTACTTC.

The rearrangement uses TRBV15 and TRBJ2-7; D unresolved. The CDR3 loop spans 15 amino acids. V was shortened by 0 bases and J by 2 bases, with 11 bases between the two germline ends. Germline assignment: CDR1 LNHNV and CDR2 YYDKDF (reference sequence). The CDR3 spells CATSREALEPYEQYF. As DNA, the CDR3 is TGTGCCACCAGCAGAGAGGCACTGGAACCCTACGAGCAGTACTTC.

Turning to this clonotype: One end of the junction does not line up with germline, which may come from a read error. The V call is TRBV7-2, the J call TRBJ1-1, with D maybe TRBD1 (6 bases). CDR1 is SGHTA, CDR2 FQGNSA, per germline. This CDR3 is built from 14 residues. The CDR3 DNA reads as TGTGCCAGCAGCTTAACGAGAACAGGGTCTGAAGCTTACTTT. The encoded protein is CASSLTRTGSEAYF.

A word on this clonotype: A read error may account for a junction end that differs from germline. V usage is TRBV19 and J usage is TRBJ1-6; TRBD1 aligns across 7 bases. The germline gives CDR1 LNHDA, CDR2 SQIVND (reference sequence). The CDR3 length is 15 residues. In DNA form, the CDR3 reads TGTGCCAGTAGTATTGTAGAACAGGGGAACTACCCGCTGTACTTT. This translates into CASSIVEQGNYPLYF. Supplemented by reference TRBV19 and TRBJ1-6, the full variable domain reads DGGITQSPKYLFRKEGQNVTLSCEQNLNHDAMYWYRQDPGQGLRLIYYSQIVNDFQKGDIAEGYSVSREKKESFPLTVTSAQKNPTAFYLCASSIVEQGNYPLYFGNGTRLTVT.

This clonotype was counted many times. The chain links TRBV9 to TRBJ2-2; possible D gene TRBD1, 7 bases. The CDR3 is 15 amino acids. V was pared by 4 bases and J by 6 bases, with 16 bases between. CDR1 and CDR2 (germline): SGDLS, YYNGEE. The CDR3 region is CASSSAGQFSGELFF. CDR3 DNA: TGTGCCAGCAGCAGCGCGGGACAGTTCTCCGGGGAGCTGTTTTTT. Full variable domain (remainder filled in from reference TRBV9 and TRBJ2-2): DSGVTQTPKHLITATGQRVTLRCSPRSGDLSVYWYQQSLDQGLQFLIQYYNGEERAKGNILERFSAQQFPDLHSELNLSSLELGDSALYFCASSSAGQFSGELFFGEGSRLTVL.

The chain is built from TRBV20-1 and TRBJ2-1; no firm D call. The CDR3 is 13 residues long. CDR1 and CDR2 from the germline V gene are DFQATT and SNEGSKA (reference sequence). V lost 4 bases and J lost 9, with 16 bases in between. The CDR3 loop is CSAIRRILGEQFF. For the CDR3, the DNA is TGCAGTGCTATTCGACGAATCCTCGGTGAGCAGTTCTTC.

The chain carries TRBV9 and TRBJ1-1; D is ambiguous. V lost 6 bases, J lost 3 bases, and 15 bases lay in between. The CDR3 is 14 residues long. Germline CDR1 and CDR2: SGDLS and YYNGEE. The CDR3 here is CASTPGPRHTEAFF. The CDR3 nucleotides are TGTGCCAGCACCCCCGGTCCCCGTCACACTGAAGCTTTCTTT.

Concerning this clonotype: Germline is not matched at one junction end, which may reflect a read error. This chain links TRBV20-1 with TRBJ2-7, with 8 bases identical to TRBD1. The CDR3 has 11 amino acids. The germline V gene has CDR1 DFQATT and CDR2 SNEGSKA (reference sequence). CDR3 in amino acids: CSARGTGNTDF. In DNA form, the CDR3 reads TGCAGTGCTAGAGGGACAGGGAACACGGACTTC.

This clonotype was observed many times. This chain uses TRBV4-3 with TRBJ2-1; D assignment may be TRBD1 or TRBD2 (6 bases each). CDR1 is LGHNA and CDR2 is YSLEER in the germline V gene. The V end was cut by 1 base, the J end by 6 bases, with 16 bases between. The CDR3 totals 16 residues. CDR3 sequence: CASSQVGGVGGNEQFF. DNA for the CDR3: TGCGCCAGCAGCCAAGTCGGCGGGGTAGGGGGCAATGAGCAGTTCTTC.